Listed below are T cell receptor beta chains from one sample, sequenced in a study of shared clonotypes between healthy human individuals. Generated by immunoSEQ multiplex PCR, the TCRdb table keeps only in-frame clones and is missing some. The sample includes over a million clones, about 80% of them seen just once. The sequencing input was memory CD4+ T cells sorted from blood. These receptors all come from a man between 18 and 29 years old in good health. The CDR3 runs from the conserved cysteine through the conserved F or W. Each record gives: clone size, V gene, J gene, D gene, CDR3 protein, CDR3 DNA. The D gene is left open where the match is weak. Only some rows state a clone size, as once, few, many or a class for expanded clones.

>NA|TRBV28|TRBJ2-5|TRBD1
CASSSGQLRETQYF
TGTGCCAGCAGTTCGGGACAGCTAAGGGAGACCCAGTACTTC
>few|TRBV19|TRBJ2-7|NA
CASSNQNPYEQYF
TGTGCCAGTAGTAATCAGAACCCCTACGAGCAGTACTTC
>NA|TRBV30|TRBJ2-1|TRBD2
CAWSHGTSGYNEQFF
TGTGCCTGGAGTCACGGGACTAGCGGTTACAATGAGCAGTTCTTC
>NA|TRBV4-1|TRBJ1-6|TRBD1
CASSQTGQTYNSPLHF
TGCGCCAGCAGCCAAACGGGACAGACGTATAATTCACCCCTCCACTTT
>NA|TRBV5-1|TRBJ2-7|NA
CASSLGDTPYEQYF
TGCGCCAGCAGCTTGGGGGACACCCCCTACGAGCAGTACTTC
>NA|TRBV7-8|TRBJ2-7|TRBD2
CASSPGGGGYEQYF
TGTGCCAGCAGCCCCGGGGGGGGTGGGTACGAGCAGTACTTC
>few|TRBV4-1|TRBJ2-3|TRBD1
CASSQGTGPSSTDTQYF
TGCGCCAGCAGCCAGGGGACAGGGCCAAGTAGCACAGATACGCAGTATTTT
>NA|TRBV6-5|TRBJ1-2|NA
CASSQGKVEGYTF
TGTGCCAGCAGCCAGGGGAAGGTTGAGGGCTACACCTTC
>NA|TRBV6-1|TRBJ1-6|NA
CASSEAPRDPLHF
TGTGCCAGCAGTGAAGCTCCCCGAGATCCCCTCCACTTT
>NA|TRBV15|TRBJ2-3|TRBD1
CATSRDGTGMGTDTQYF
TGTGCCACCAGCAGAGATGGGACAGGGATGGGCACAGATACGCAGTATTTT
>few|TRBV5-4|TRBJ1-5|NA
CASSLDRYQPQHF
TGTGCCAGCAGCTTGGACAGATATCAGCCCCAGCATTTT
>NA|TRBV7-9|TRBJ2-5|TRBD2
CASSQETWTSWETQYF
TGTGCCAGCAGCCAAGAGACGTGGACTAGTTGGGAGACCCAGTACTTC
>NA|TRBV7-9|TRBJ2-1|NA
CASSLAAGSSYNEQFF
TGTGCCAGCAGCTTAGCGGCAGGAAGCTCCTACAATGAGCAGTTCTTC
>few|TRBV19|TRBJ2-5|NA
CASSIRRDQETQYF
TGTGCCAGTAGTATACGCAGGGACCAAGAGACCCAGTACTTC
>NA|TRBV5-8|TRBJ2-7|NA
CASSRQRYYEQYF
TGTGCCAGCAGCCGACAGCGATATTACGAGCAGTACTTC
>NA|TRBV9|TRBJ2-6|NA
CASSPALSGANVLTF
TGTGCCAGCAGTCCAGCACTCTCTGGGGCCAACGTCCTGACTTTC
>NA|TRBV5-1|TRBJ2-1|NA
CASSWRDEQFF
TGCGCCAGCAGCTGGCGGGACGAGCAGTTCTTC
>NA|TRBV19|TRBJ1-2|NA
CASRNTGSYGYTF
TGTGCCAGTAGGAATACAGGGTCCTATGGCTACACCTTC
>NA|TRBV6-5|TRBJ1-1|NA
CASSTTGSEAFF
TGTGCCAGCAGTACGACCGGGAGTGAAGCTTTCTTT
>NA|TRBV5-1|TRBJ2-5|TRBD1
CASSLDRGGETQYF
TGCGCCAGCAGCTTGGACAGGGGCGGAGAGACCCAGTACTTC
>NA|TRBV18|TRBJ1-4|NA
CASSSLGQNEKLFF
TGTGCCAGCTCGTCCTTAGGACAGAATGAAAAACTGTTTTTT
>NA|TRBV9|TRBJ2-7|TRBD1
CASSPGTGSLYEQYF
TGTGCCAGCAGCCCCGGGACAGGGTCCCTATACGAGCAGTACTTC
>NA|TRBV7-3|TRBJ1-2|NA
CASSPSGEGGGYTF
TGTGCCAGCAGCCCCTCGGGAGAGGGCGGAGGCTACACCTTC
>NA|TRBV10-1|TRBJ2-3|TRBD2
CASSESSGGTVTQYF
TGCGCCAGCAGTGAGTCTAGCGGGGGCACCGTAACGCAGTATTTT
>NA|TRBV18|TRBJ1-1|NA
CASSSTQNTEAFF
TGTGCCAGCTCATCCACACAGAACACTGAAGCTTTCTTT
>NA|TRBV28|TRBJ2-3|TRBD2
CASSSSSGVYTDTQYF
TGTGCCAGCAGTTCCTCTAGCGGGGTTTACACAGATACGCAGTATTTT
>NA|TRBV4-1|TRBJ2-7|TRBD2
CASSQDASGGREQYF
TGCGCCAGCAGCCAAGACGCTAGCGGGGGGCGCGAGCAGTACTTC